The rows below give T cell receptor beta chains drawn from one sample of a study of neurological immune-mediated disorders. TCRdb passed the 5' RACE reads through MiXCR, listing each CDR3 protein once. The sample records 65,000 to 80,000 distinct CDR3 sequences, 17% being singletons. The specimen sequenced was PBMCs. The receptors originated from a woman in her thirties or forties in good health. The CDR3 runs from the conserved cysteine through the conserved F or W. D genes are given only for firm matches. The listing skips clone size in some rows; elsewhere it reads once, few, many or a size class.

>many|TRBV27|TRBD1|TRBJ1-6
TGTGCCAGCAGTTTGACGGGACAGGGTGGTTCACCCCTCCACTTT
CASSLTGQGGSPLHF
>few|TRBV20-1|.|TRBJ2-3
TGCAGTGCTGGGACCAAGTTGGGAGATACGCAGTATTTT
CSAGTKLGDTQYF
>many|TRBV24-1|.|TRBJ2-1
TGTGCCACCAGTGATATGACCCAAGGCAATGAGCAGTTCTTC
CATSDMTQGNEQFF
>.|TRBV6-5|.|TRBJ2-7
TGTGCCAGCAGTGCGGCGGGAAACACCCTCTACGAGCAGTACTTC
CASSAAGNTLYEQYF
>many|TRBV9|TRBD1|TRBJ1-5
TGTGCCAGCAGCCCGGGACAGAATAGCAATCAGCCCCAGCATTTT
CASSPGQNSNQPQHF
>many|TRBV6-5|TRBD1|TRBJ1-3
TGTGCCAGCAGTTACTCGAAACAGGGGGCGGTGGCTGGAAACACCATATATTTT
CASSYSKQGAVAGNTIYF
>.|TRBV5-6|.|TRBJ1-5
TGTGCCAGCAGCTTGGGGGAGGCGAGTCAGCCCCAGCATTTT
CASSLGEASQPQHF
>many|TRBV7-2|.|TRBJ2-7
TGTGCCAGCAGCTTAGCGGGCTTGGCGGGGCAGGACTTC
CASSLAGLAGQDF
>many|TRBV20-1|TRBD1|TRBJ1-1
TGCAGTGCTAACAGGGGGCGCGTGGACACTGAAGCTTTCTTT
CSANRGRVDTEAFF
>many|TRBV27|.|TRBJ1-1
TGTGCCAGCAGTTTATCCGGGTCGGGAACTGAAGCTTTCTTT
CASSLSGSGTEAFF
>many|TRBV27|.|TRBJ1-5
TGTGCCAGCAGTCCAGGGCCTGGGGGCAATCAGCCCCAGCATTTT
CASSPGPGGNQPQHF
>few|TRBV20-1|TRBD2|TRBJ2-5
TGCAGTGCTAGAGGGGGGGGGTTTGTACAAGAGACCCAGTACTTC
CSARGGGFVQETQYF
>once|TRBV20-1|.|TRBJ1-6
TGCAGTGCTAGAGACCGACAGAATTTGGGGCTGAAATCACCCCTCCACTTT
CSARDRQNLGLKSPLHF
>.|TRBV6-2/TRBV6-3|TRBD1|TRBJ1-2
TGTGCCAGCAGCTCCCCCGGGACAGGGGGACACTATGGCTACACCTTC
CASSSPGTGGHYGYTF
>.|TRBV6-5|.|TRBJ2-7
TGTGCCAGCAGTATTGTAGGAACCCCTGGGTACGAGCAGTACTTC
CASSIVGTPGYEQYF
>many|TRBV20-1|TRBD1|TRBJ2-7
TGCAGTGCTATAAGGAGACAGGGGGCGCATCTGTACTTC
CSAIRRQGAHLYF
>many|TRBV5-1|.|TRBJ2-1
TGCGCCAGCAGAGAGGGGGGTTACTACAATGAGCAGTTCTTC
CASREGGYYNEQFF
>.|TRBV10-3|.|TRBJ1-1
TGTGCCATCATCGACAGGACGAACACTGAGGCTTTCTTT
CAIIDRTNTEAFF
>many|TRBV27|.|TRBJ2-1
TGTGCCAGCAGTTTGGACATTTCCAATGAGCAGTTCTTC
CASSLDISNEQFF
>many|TRBV24-1|TRBD1|TRBJ2-1
TGTGCCACCAGTGATTTGAGCGGGACAGGGGCGAATGAGCAGTTCTTC
CATSDLSGTGANEQFF